Here is one TCR beta chain with its context. Sequencing used immunoSEQ multiplex PCR; TCRdb keeps in-frame clones, though not all of them. The sample consists of fewer than 200,000 clones, more than 80% of them appearing once. V shed 4 bases and J shed 2 bases, with 9 bases lying between them. Germline CDR1 and CDR2: LNHDA and SQIVND (reference sequence). The CDR3 totals 14 residues. This sample is drawn from a study of blood T cell repertoires in COVID-19. The wider study: PBMCs, B-cell-depleted T cells, or T cells provided the cDNA or gDNA that made up the material.

The chain couples TRBV19 to TRBJ1-5, with D perhaps TRBD1 (6 bases). The sequenced material came from PBMCs or T cells enriched from blood (not recorded which). The receptor was isolated from a man in his forties or fifties who had recovered from COVID-19. The CDR3 here is CASSKTGGNQPQHF. CDR3 nucleotides: TGTGCCAGTAGTAAGACAGGTGGCAATCAGCCCCAGCATTTT.